The present TCR beta chain was sequenced within a study of shared clonotypes between healthy human individuals. General study findings and limits: An effect of sequencing depth on clonotype sharing among donors was expected.

Germline values: CDR1 MNHEY, CDR2 SMNVEV (reference sequence). The trim removed 5 bases at V and 7 bases at J, leaving 5 bases unmatched. CDR3 length: 14 residues. Using immunoSEQ multiplex PCR, the repertoire was profiled, and TCRdb retains in-frame clones only, with some absent. The sample includes some 1 million clones, 65% to 80% of them seen just once. Concerning this clone: The antigen remains undetermined.

The sample comprised memory CD4+ T cells sorted from blood. Subset defined: CD45RA-negative fraction. The source is a man younger than 30 in good health. V usage is TRBV27 and J usage is TRBJ1-6, with TRBD1 matching over 7 bases. This CDR3 is CASSPLQGNSPLHF. Here the CDR3 DNA reads TGTGCCAGCAGTCCCCTACAGGGGAATTCACCCCTCCACTTT.